The TCR beta chain described here comes from a study of CD8 T cells in ankylosing spondylitis. One entry per CDR3 protein results from TCRdb running MiXCR on the 5' RACE reads. The top ten clones hold less than 15% of a sample with about 330,000 distinct CDR3 sequences, 7.5% to 9% of them seen once. General observations from the study: Roughly eight highly homologous variants made up a TCR beta motif that seemed to typify ankylosing spondylitis blood.

The table lists this clonotype with a few counts. Its antigen is not identified. This clonotype was obtained from a male donor with ankylosing spondylitis. Sequencing was carried out using blood, either unsorted or a sorted T cell fraction (not recorded which).

Here the CDR3 DNA reads TGCGCCAGCAGCACGGAGACAGGACCCACAGATACGCAGTATTTT. Translation: CASSTETGPTDTQYF. The chain couples TRBV5-1 to TRBJ2-3, with D maybe TRBD1 (6 bases). Between the trimmed V and J ends, which lost 4 bases and 2 bases, there was a span of 14 bases. The germline gives CDR1 SGHRS, CDR2 YFSETQ. CDR3 length equals 15 residues. The complete variable domain, with remaining parts taken from reference TRBV5-1 and TRBJ2-3, reads KAGVTQTPRYLIKTRGQQVTLSCSPISGHRSVSWYQQTPGQGLQFLFEYFSETQRNKGNFPGRFSGRQFSNSRSEMNVSTLELGDSALYLCASSTETGPTDTQYFGPGTRLTVL.